Only a few counts were recorded for the clone carrying this T cell receptor (beta chain). The target antigen is unknown. This sample stems from a study of T cell responses to AZD1222 COVID-19 vaccine. Only in-frame clones appear in the TCRdb table, and some are missing; sequencing was by immunoSEQ multiplex PCR. The data hold about 120,000 clones, with 80% to 90% observed a single time. Points from the study as a whole: Across spike, vaccine-associated CD4 TCRs were found, dominant at 160-218 and 743-854. Of spike-specific TCRs, nearly half reportedly target regions left unmutated in variants. Clonal diversity may have been underestimated in mostly white British donors.

Trimming shortened V by 8 bases and J by 5 bases, and 13 bases separated the two germline ends. CDR1 and CDR2 from the germline V gene are MDHEN and SYDVKM. This CDR3 region has 14 residues. The input for sequencing was peripheral blood, taken on day 0 of AZD1222 vaccination. The V and J genes are TRBV28 and TRBJ1-6; possibly TRBD1 for D (5 bases). This receptor was obtained from an adult in good health. The chain's CDR3 is CASSAPGDNSPLHF. The CDR3 region has the DNA TGTGCCAGCTCCGCCCCGGGGGATAATTCACCCCTCCACTTT.